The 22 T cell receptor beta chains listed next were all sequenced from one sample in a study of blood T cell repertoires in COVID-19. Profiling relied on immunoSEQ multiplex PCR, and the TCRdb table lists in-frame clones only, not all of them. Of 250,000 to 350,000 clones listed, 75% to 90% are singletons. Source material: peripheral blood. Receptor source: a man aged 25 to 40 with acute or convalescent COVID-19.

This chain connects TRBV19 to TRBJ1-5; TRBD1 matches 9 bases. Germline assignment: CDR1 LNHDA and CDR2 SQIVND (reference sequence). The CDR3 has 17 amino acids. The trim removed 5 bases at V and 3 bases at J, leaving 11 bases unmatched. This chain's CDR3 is CASSALSGQGNNQPQHF. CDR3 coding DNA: TGTGCCAGTAGTGCCCTCTCGGGACAGGGCAACAATCAGCCCCAGCATTTT.

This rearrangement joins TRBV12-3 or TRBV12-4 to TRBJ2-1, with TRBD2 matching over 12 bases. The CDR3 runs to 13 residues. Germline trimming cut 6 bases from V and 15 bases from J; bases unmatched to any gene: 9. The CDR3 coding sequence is TGTGCCAGCAGCCCTTCTAGCGGGGGGGCGCGGTTCTTC. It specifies CASSPSSGGARFF.

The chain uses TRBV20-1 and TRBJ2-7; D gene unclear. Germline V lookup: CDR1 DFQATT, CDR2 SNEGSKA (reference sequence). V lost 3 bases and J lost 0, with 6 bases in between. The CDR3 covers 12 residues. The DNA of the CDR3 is TGCAGTGCTAGTAGTAGCTCCTACGAGCAGTACTTC. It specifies CSASSSSYEQYF.

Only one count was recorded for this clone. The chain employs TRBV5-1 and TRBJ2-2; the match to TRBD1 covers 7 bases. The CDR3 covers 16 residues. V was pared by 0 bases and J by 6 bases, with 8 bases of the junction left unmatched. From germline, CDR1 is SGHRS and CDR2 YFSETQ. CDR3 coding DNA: TGCGCCAGCAGCTTGGTCGGGGACAGTGGGTCCGGGGAGCTGTTTTTT. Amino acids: CASSLVGDSGSGELFF.

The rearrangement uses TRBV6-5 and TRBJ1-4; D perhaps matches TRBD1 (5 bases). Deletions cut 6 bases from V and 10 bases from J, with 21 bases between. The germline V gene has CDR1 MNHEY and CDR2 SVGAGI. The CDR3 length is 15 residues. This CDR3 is CASSDLTSRRGKLFF. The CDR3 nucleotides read TGTGCCAGCAGCGACTTGACCTCCCGGAGGGGAAAACTGTTTTTT.

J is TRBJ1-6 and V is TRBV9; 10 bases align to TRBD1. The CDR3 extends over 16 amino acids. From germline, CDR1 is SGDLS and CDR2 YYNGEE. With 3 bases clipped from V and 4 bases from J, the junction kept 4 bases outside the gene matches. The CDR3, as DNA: TGTGCCAGCAGCGCCGCGGGACAGGGGTATAATTCACCCCTCCACTTT. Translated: CASSAAGQGYNSPLHF.

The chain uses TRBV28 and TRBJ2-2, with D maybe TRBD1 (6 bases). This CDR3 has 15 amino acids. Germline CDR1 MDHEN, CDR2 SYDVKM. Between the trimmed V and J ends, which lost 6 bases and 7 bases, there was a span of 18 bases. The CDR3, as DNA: TGTGCCAGCAGCCCCCCGGGACAACGCGGCGGGGAGCTGTTTTTT. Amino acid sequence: CASSPPGQRGGELFF.

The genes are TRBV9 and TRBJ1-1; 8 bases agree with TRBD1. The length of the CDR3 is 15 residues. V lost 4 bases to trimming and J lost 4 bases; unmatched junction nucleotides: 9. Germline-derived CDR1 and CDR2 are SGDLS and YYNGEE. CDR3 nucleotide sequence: TGTGCCAGCAGCTCACAACCAACAGGGGGCACTGAAGCTTTCTTT. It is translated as CASSSQPTGGTEAFF.

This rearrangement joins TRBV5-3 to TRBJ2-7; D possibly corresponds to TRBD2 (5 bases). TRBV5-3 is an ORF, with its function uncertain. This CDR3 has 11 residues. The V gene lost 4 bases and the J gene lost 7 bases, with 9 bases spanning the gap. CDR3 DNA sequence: TGTGCCAGAAGCATGCAGCGGGAGCAGTACTTC. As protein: CARSMQREQYF.

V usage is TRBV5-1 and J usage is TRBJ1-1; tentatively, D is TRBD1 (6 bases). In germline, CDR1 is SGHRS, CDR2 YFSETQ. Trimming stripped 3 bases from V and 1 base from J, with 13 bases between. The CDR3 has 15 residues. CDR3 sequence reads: CASSSTGQKNTEAFF. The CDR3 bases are TGCGCCAGCAGCTCGACGGGACAAAAGAACACTGAAGCTTTCTTT.

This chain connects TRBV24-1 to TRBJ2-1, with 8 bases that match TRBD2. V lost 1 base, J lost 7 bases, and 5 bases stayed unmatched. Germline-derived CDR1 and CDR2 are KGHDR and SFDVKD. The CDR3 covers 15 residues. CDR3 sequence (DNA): TGTGCCACCAGTGATTTTGGCGGGAGGAGGAATGAGCAGTTCTTC. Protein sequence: CATSDFGGRRNEQFF.

The CDR3 nucleotides are TGTGCCAGCAGCGTTGGGGGACAGTTCGAAGGAGGTGGCTACACCTTC. Its translation: CASSVGGQFEGGGYTF. This chain uses TRBV9 with TRBJ1-2; the match to TRBD1 covers 7 bases. Trimming took 2 bases from V and 7 from J; bases not matched to a gene: 14. There are 16 residues in the CDR3. Germline V gene lookup returns CDR1 SGDLS and CDR2 YYNGEE.

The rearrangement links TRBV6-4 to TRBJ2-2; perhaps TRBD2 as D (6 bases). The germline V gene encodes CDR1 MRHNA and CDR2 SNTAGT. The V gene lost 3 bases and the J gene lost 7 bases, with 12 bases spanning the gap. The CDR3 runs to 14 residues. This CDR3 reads CASSEELAVGELFF. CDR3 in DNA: TGTGCCAGCAGTGAAGAACTAGCAGTCGGGGAGCTGTTTTTT.

CDR3 in DNA: TGTGCCAGCAGTTACTCGTGGCTCCCGAGGGTTGGAAAACTGTTTTTT. Encoded protein: CASSYSWLPRVGKLFF. The chain joins TRBV6-5 to TRBJ1-4, with D hard to call. Germline CDR1 reads MNHEY; CDR2 reads SVGAGI. Deletions cut 0 bases from V and 10 bases from J, with 18 bases between. This CDR3 comprises 16 residues.

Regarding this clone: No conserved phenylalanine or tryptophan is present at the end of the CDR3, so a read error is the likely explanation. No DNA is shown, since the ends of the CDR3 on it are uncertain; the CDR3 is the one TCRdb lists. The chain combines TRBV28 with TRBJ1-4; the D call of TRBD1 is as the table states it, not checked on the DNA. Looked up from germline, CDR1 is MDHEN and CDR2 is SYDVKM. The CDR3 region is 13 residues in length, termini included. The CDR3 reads CASSLTMGRDRDL.

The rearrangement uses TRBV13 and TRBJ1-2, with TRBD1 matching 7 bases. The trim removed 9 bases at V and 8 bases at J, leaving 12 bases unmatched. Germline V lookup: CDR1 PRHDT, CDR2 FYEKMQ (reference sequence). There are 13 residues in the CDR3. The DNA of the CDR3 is TGTGCCAGTCAAGAGACAGGGCCGCGGGGCTACACCTTC. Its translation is CASQETGPRGYTF. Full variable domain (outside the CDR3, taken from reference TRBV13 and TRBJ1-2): AAGVIQSPRHLIKEKRETATLKCYPIPRHDTVYWYQQGPGQDPQFLISFYEKMQSDKGSIPDRFSAQQFSDYHSELNMSSLELGDSALYFCASQETGPRGYTFGSGTRLTVV.

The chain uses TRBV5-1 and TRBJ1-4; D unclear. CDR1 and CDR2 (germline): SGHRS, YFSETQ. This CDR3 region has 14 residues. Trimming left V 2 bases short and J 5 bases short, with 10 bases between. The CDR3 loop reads CASSFTSANEKLFF. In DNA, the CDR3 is TGCGCCAGCAGCTTTACGTCCGCGAATGAAAAACTGTTTTTT.

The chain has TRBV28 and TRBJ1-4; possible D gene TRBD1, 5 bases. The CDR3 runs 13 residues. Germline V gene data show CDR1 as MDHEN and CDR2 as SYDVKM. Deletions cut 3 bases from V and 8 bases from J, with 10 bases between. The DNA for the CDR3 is TGTGCCAGCAGTTTCAGGGCGTGGGAAAAACTGTTTTTT. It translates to CASSFRAWEKLFF. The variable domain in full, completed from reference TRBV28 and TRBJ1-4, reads DVKVTQSSRYLVKRTGEKVFLECVQDMDHENMFWYRQDPGLGLRLIYFSYDVKMKEKGDIPEGYSVSREKKERFSLILESASTNQTSMYLCASSFRAWEKLFFGSGTQLSVL.

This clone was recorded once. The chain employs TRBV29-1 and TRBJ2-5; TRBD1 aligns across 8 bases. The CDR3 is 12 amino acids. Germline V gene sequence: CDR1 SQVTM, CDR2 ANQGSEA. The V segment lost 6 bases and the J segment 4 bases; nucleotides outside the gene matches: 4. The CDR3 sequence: CSVGQGIETQYF. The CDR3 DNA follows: TGCAGCGTCGGACAGGGTATAGAGACCCAGTACTTC.

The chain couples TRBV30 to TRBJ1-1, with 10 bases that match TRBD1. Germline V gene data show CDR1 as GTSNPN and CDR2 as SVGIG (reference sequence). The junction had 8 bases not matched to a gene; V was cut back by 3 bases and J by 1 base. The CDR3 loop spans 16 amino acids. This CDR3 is CAWRRPGTGANTEAFF. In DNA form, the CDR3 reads TGTGCCTGGAGACGTCCCGGGACAGGGGCGAACACTGAAGCTTTCTTT.

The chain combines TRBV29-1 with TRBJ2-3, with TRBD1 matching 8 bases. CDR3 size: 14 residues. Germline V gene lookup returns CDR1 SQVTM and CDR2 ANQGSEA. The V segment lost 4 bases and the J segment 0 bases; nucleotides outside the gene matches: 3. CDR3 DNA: TGCAGCGTTGTTGACAGGGGAAGCACAGATACGCAGTATTTT. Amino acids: CSVVDRGSTDTQYF.

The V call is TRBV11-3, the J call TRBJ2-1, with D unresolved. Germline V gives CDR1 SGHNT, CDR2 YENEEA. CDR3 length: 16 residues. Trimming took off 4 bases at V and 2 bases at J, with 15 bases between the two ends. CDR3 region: CASSSPFEEPYNEQFF. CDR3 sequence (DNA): TGTGCCAGCAGCTCCCCGTTTGAGGAGCCCTACAATGAGCAGTTCTTC.